These T cell receptor beta chains were read from a single sample in a study of T-cell reconstitution after alpha-beta-depleted transplantation in children. TCRdb called the PCR reads again in MiXCR, with one record for every CDR3 protein. Of about a million distinct CDR3 sequences detected, around 30% appear once; the ten largest clones hold around 30%. The source material was PBMCs, mostly from graft donor cells, sampled 360 days after TCRalphabeta/CD19-depleted stem cell transplant. The source of these receptors is a boy under two years old who had a stem cell transplant for SCID, so the T cells may come from the graft donor. Each CDR3 is given with its conserved first and last residue. D genes are given only for firm matches. For some rows the clone size is stated as once, few or many, or as a class when expanded; others skip it.

V: TRBV6-5; D: TRBD1; J: TRBJ2-7; size: NA; CDR3: CASSYWDRGLSYEQYF; DNA: TGTGCCAGCAGTTACTGGGACAGGGGATTATCCTACGAGCAGTACTTC
V: TRBV3-1; D: NA; J: TRBJ2-7; size: few; CDR3: CASSQLDSSRYF; DNA: TGTGCCAGCAGCCAGCTCGACAGTTCTCGGTACTTC
V: TRBV4-1; D: TRBD2; J: TRBJ2-7; size: NA; CDR3: CASSQGFTGTMAYEQYF; DNA: TGCGCCAGCAGCCAAGGGTTTACCGGGACTATGGCCTACGAGCAGTACTTC
V: TRBV20-1; D: NA; J: TRBJ2-6; size: few; CDR3: CSARGGCTDGCTGANVLTF; DNA: TGCAGTGCTAGAGGGGGGTGTACAGACGGGTGTACTGGGGCCAACGTCCTGACTTTC
V: TRBV6-5; D: NA; J: TRBJ2-2; size: few; CDR3: CASSYSSRITNTGELFF; DNA: TGTGCCAGCAGTTACAGTTCACGGATTACGAACACCGGGGAGCTGTTTTTT
V: TRBV28; D: NA; J: TRBJ2-3; size: few; CDR3: CASSPPDRRTDTQYF; DNA: TGTGCCAGCAGTCCGCCAGATCGGCGAACAGATACGCAGTATTTT
V: TRBV10-3; D: TRBD2; J: TRBJ2-1; size: few; CDR3: CAISEGLAGTYNEQFF; DNA: TGTGCCATCAGTGAGGGGCTAGCGGGGACCTACAATGAGCAGTTCTTC
V: TRBV5-1; D: TRBD2; J: TRBJ2-3; size: few; CDR3: CASSPNSGGPTDTQYF; DNA: TGCGCCAGCAGCCCTAATAGCGGGGGGCCAACAGATACGCAGTATTTT
V: TRBV5-1; D: TRBD1; J: TRBJ2-1; size: few; CDR3: CASSPEDRADEQFF; DNA: TGCGCCAGCAGCCCTGAGGACAGGGCCGATGAGCAGTTCTTC
V: TRBV4-1; D: TRBD2; J: TRBJ2-7; size: NA; CDR3: CASSQELRLAGRTYEQYF; DNA: TGCGCCAGCAGCCAAGAACTCCGGCTAGCGGGGCGAACCTACGAGCAGTACTTC
V: TRBV6-5; D: NA; J: TRBJ1-1; size: NA; CDR3: CASSYGTTEAFF; DNA: TGTGCCAGCAGTTATGGGACCACTGAAGCTTTCTTT
V: TRBV11-3; D: NA; J: TRBJ1-1; size: NA; CDR3: CASSLGQGGSSIRQGMRTEAFF; DNA: TGTGCCAGCAGCTTAGGCCAGGGAGGGTCGTCTATAAGGCAGGGAATGAGGACTGAAGCTTTCTTT
V: TRBV29-1; D: NA; J: TRBJ1-1; size: few; CDR3: CSVPRTEGAFF; DNA: TGCAGCGTTCCCCGGACAGAGGGAGCTTTCTTT
V: TRBV4-1; D: TRBD2; J: TRBJ2-3; size: NA; CDR3: CASSQYPGTTFTDTQYF; DNA: TGCGCCAGCAGCCAATATCCCGGGACTACGTTCACAGATACGCAGTATTTT
V: TRBV6-1; D: TRBD1; J: TRBJ1-1; size: few; CDR3: CASSLTGTGETEAFF; DNA: TGTGCCAGCAGCTTGACCGGGACAGGGGAGACTGAAGCTTTCTTT
V: TRBV7-9; D: NA; J: TRBJ1-1; size: NA; CDR3: CASSSRINTEAFF; DNA: TGTGCCAGCAGCTCGAGGATTAACACTGAAGCTTTCTTT
V: TRBV5-1; D: NA; J: TRBJ2-7; size: NA; CDR3: CASSWDKYEQYF; DNA: TGCGCCAGCAGCTGGGACAAATACGAGCAGTACTTC
V: TRBV12-3/TRBV12-4; D: NA; J: TRBJ2-7; size: once; CDR3: CASSLPFGPLHEQYF; DNA: TGTGCCAGCAGTTTGCCTTTCGGGCCCCTCCACGAGCAGTACTTC
V: TRBV5-6; D: NA; J: TRBJ1-1; size: few; CDR3: CASRFSTTGRYTEAFF; DNA: TGTGCCAGCAGATTTTCAACGACGGGGAGGTACACTGAAGCTTTCTTT
V: TRBV20-1; D: TRBD2; J: TRBJ2-2; size: NA; CDR3: CSARDRISGANTGELFF; DNA: TGCAGTGCTAGAGATCGTATTAGCGGGGCCAACACCGGGGAGCTGTTTTTT
V: TRBV20-1; D: NA; J: TRBJ2-5; size: few; CDR3: CSARGRGVRETQYF; DNA: TGCAGTGCTAGGGGCAGGGGGGTTAGGGAGACCCAGTACTTC
V: TRBV4-1; D: TRBD2; J: TRBJ2-7; size: NA; CDR3: CASSQEAAGGMEYF; DNA: TGCGCCAGCAGCCAAGAGGCTGCGGGGGGGATGGAGTACTTC
V: TRBV20-1; D: NA; J: TRBJ2-7; size: NA; CDR3: CSARAVRSSYEQYF; DNA: TGCAGTGCTAGAGCGGTGAGGAGCTCCTACGAGCAGTACTTC
V: TRBV19; D: TRBD2; J: TRBJ2-2; size: NA; CDR3: CASTMLAGAFRAGELFF; DNA: TGTGCCAGTACCATGCTAGCGGGGGCCTTTCGGGCCGGGGAGCTGTTTTTT
V: TRBV28; D: TRBD1; J: TRBJ2-1; size: NA; CDR3: CASSPTGTGDSREQFF; DNA: TGTGCCAGCAGTCCTACCGGGACAGGGGATTCTCGTGAGCAGTTCTTC
V: TRBV20-1; D: NA; J: TRBJ1-4; size: NA; CDR3: CSVLGEVQEKLFF; DNA: TGCAGTGTATTGGGGGAGGTTCAGGAAAAACTGTTTTTT
V: TRBV7-2; D: NA; J: TRBJ2-1; size: few; CDR3: CASSLRIADEQFF; DNA: TGTGCCAGCAGCTTACGGATTGCGGATGAGCAGTTCTTC
V: TRBV18; D: NA; J: TRBJ2-5; size: few; CDR3: CASSPSLGNLETQYF; DNA: TGTGCCAGCTCCCCTTCCCTCGGTAATTTGGAGACCCAGTACTTC
V: TRBV20-1; D: NA; J: TRBJ2-5; size: NA; CDR3: CSAMGRFQETQYF; DNA: TGCAGTGCCATGGGACGGTTTCAAGAGACCCAGTACTTC
V: TRBV9; D: TRBD1; J: TRBJ1-5; size: NA; CDR3: CASSVTGDNQPQHF; DNA: TGTGCCAGCAGCGTTACAGGGGACAATCAGCCCCAGCATTTT
V: TRBV7-9; D: TRBD2; J: TRBJ2-1; size: NA; CDR3: CASSPLWGGIYNEQFF; DNA: TGTGCCAGCAGCCCCCTTTGGGGGGGTATCTACAATGAGCAGTTCTTC
V: TRBV2; D: NA; J: TRBJ2-1; size: NA; CDR3: CATCPPANEQFF; DNA: TGTGCCACCTGCCCTCCGGCCAATGAGCAGTTCTTC
V: TRBV15; D: TRBD2; J: TRBJ2-7; size: many; CDR3: CATSRGTSGTYEQYF; DNA: TGTGCCACCAGCAGGGGGACTAGCGGTACCTACGAGCAGTACTTC
V: TRBV5-1; D: NA; J: TRBJ1-2; size: few; CDR3: CASSLRGVANYGYTF; DNA: TGCGCCAGCAGCTTGAGGGGAGTAGCTAACTATGGCTACACCTTC
V: TRBV20-1; D: TRBD1; J: TRBJ1-2; size: NA; CDR3: CSARDRGQGGYTF; DNA: TGCAGTGCTAGAGACAGGGGGCAGGGTGGCTACACCTTC
V: TRBV5-1; D: NA; J: TRBJ2-2; size: NA; CDR3: CASSLGVGTGELFF; DNA: TGCGCCAGCAGCTTGGGGGTCGGCACCGGGGAGCTGTTTTTT
V: TRBV6-1; D: TRBD1; J: TRBJ1-4; size: few; CDR3: CASRDPGQGARGEKLFF; DNA: TGTGCCAGCAGGGATCCGGGACAGGGGGCGCGGGGTGAAAAACTGTTTTTT
V: TRBV24-1; D: TRBD2; J: TRBJ2-3; size: NA; CDR3: CATSGLAGDTQYF; DNA: TGTGCCACCAGTGGACTAGCTGGAGATACGCAGTATTTT
V: TRBV10-3; D: TRBD1; J: TRBJ2-7; size: few; CDR3: CAISEKGQGAYEQYF; DNA: TGTGCCATCAGTGAGAAGGGACAGGGAGCCTACGAGCAGTACTTC
V: TRBV5-5; D: TRBD2; J: TRBJ2-5; size: many; CDR3: CASSPRTSGGFQETQYF; DNA: TGTGCCAGCAGCCCCCGGACTAGCGGGGGCTTCCAAGAGACCCAGTACTTC
V: TRBV5-1; D: NA; J: TRBJ2-7; size: few; CDR3: CASSLAGDRDYEQYF; DNA: TGCGCCAGCAGCTTGGCTGGGGATCGGGACTACGAGCAGTACTTC
V: TRBV4-2; D: NA; J: TRBJ2-3; size: NA; CDR3: CASSPTSADTQYF; DNA: TGTGCCAGCAGCCCGACTAGTGCAGATACGCAGTATTTT
V: TRBV6-5; D: NA; J: TRBJ2-2; size: NA; CDR3: CASSYFATNTGELFF; DNA: TGTGCCAGCAGTTACTTTGCGACGAACACCGGGGAGCTGTTTTTT
V: TRBV12-3/TRBV12-4; D: NA; J: TRBJ1-2; size: NA; CDR3: CASRAQGKFRGYTF; DNA: TGTGCCAGCAGGGCACAGGGAAAGTTCCGCGGCTACACCTTC
V: TRBV27; D: TRBD2; J: TRBJ2-1; size: NA; CDR3: CASSLTSGGASGNEQFF; DNA: TGTGCCAGCTCTTTGACTAGCGGGGGGGCCAGTGGGAATGAGCAGTTCTTC
V: TRBV20-1; D: TRBD2; J: TRBJ2-7; size: NA; CDR3: CSARVRAAGALSYEQYF; DNA: TGCAGTGCTAGAGTACGGGCAGCGGGGGCCCTCTCCTACGAGCAGTACTTC
V: TRBV12-3/TRBV12-4; D: TRBD2; J: TRBJ2-1; size: NA; CDR3: CASSFGTSGGPDEQFF; DNA: TGTGCCAGCAGTTTTGGGACTAGCGGGGGGCCCGATGAGCAGTTCTTC
V: TRBV12-3/TRBV12-4; D: NA; J: TRBJ2-7; size: NA; CDR3: CASSLYSGNEQYF; DNA: TGTGCCAGCAGTTTATATTCCGGGAACGAGCAGTACTTC